The next 16 T cell receptor beta chains were all read from a single sample in a study of blood T cell repertoires in COVID-19. The repertoire was sequenced with immunoSEQ multiplex PCR; TCRdb's copy has only in-frame clones and lacks some. This sample has 250,000 or so clones, with approximately 90% found just once. The source material was PBMCs or T cells enriched from blood (not recorded which). The receptors shown here come from a man aged 35 to 55 who had recovered from COVID-19.

CDR3 nucleotide sequence: TGTGCCAGCAGCCAAGGGGTGGATCGGCAGGGCAATCAGCCCCAGCATTTT. Protein product: CASSQGVDRQGNQPQHF. The chain uses TRBV3-1 (or the pseudogene TRBV3-2) and TRBJ1-5; unclear D gene. The CDR3 runs to 17 residues. Germline V gene lookup returns CDR1 LGHDT and CDR2 YNNKEL (reference sequence). Trimming stripped 1 base from V and 2 bases from J, with 15 bases between.

The J gene is TRBJ1-2, the V gene TRBV27, with D possibly being TRBD1 (5 bases). V dropped 4 bases and J dropped 0 bases, with 12 bases sitting between them. The CDR3 loop spans 15 amino acids. Germline V CDR1 and CDR2: MNHEY, SMNVEV (reference sequence). CDR3 nucleotide sequence: TGTGCCAGCAGTTCTCCGGGACTTCCTAACTATGGCTACACCTTC. It yields the protein CASSSPGLPNYGYTF.

V is TRBV30 and J is TRBJ2-5; TRBD1 matches at 7 bases. The trim removed 4 bases at V and 9 bases at J, leaving 20 bases unmatched. Per germline, CDR1 GTSNPN and CDR2 SVGIG (reference sequence). The CDR3 is 16 residues long. The CDR3 DNA sequence: TGTGCCTGGATCCCCCGGAACAGGGGCGGATCGGGGTCCCAGTACTTC. Translated: CAWIPRNRGGSGSQYF.

The chain has TRBV5-1 and TRBJ1-4, with 7 bases identical to TRBD1. The V segment lost 1 base and the J segment 4 bases; nucleotides outside the gene matches: 4. The CDR3 runs to 15 residues. Germline V gene lookup returns CDR1 SGHRS and CDR2 YFSETQ. This CDR3 is CASSLSGTDNEKLFF. The DNA of the CDR3 is TGCGCCAGCAGCTTGTCCGGGACAGATAATGAAAAACTGTTTTTT. Drawing the rest from reference TRBV5-1 and TRBJ1-4, the complete variable domain is KAGVTQTPRYLIKTRGQQVTLSCSPISGHRSVSWYQQTPGQGLQFLFEYFSETQRNKGNFPGRFSGRQFSNSRSEMNVSTLELGDSALYLCASSLSGTDNEKLFFGSGTQLSVL.

V gene TRBV28 combines with J gene TRBJ2-7; 8 bases match TRBD1. Germline loops: CDR1 MDHEN, CDR2 SYDVKM. The J segment lost 1 base and the V segment lost 5 bases, leaving 4 bases of the junction unmatched. This CDR3 is built from 14 residues. CDR3 in amino acids: CASSTGGFSYEQYF. The CDR3 DNA reads as TGTGCCAGCAGTACAGGGGGATTTTCCTACGAGCAGTACTTC.

The CDR3 DNA reads as TGTGCCAGTCGAGCGGGGGCCCCCTACGAGCAGTACTTC. Translation: CASRAGAPYEQYF. This chain links TRBV27 with TRBJ2-7; 8 positions agree with TRBD2. Germline-derived CDR1 and CDR2 are MNHEY and SMNVEV (reference sequence). The CDR3 has 13 amino acids. V lost 9 bases, J lost 2 bases, and 6 bases stayed unmatched.

The chain is built from TRBV5-6 and TRBJ2-3, with 11 bases matching TRBD2. Germline loops: CDR1 SGHDT, CDR2 YYEEEE. The trim removed 0 bases at V and 11 bases at J, leaving 8 bases unmatched. The CDR3 spans 15 residues. CDR3 loop: CASSLGSTSGMMQYF. For the CDR3, the DNA is TGTGCCAGCAGCTTGGGGTCGACTAGCGGGATGATGCAGTATTTT.

The rearrangement uses TRBV29-1 and TRBJ2-2, with a possible D match to TRBD2 (7 bases). The CDR3 extends over 13 amino acids. V gave up 7 bases and J gave up 7 bases, with 16 bases separating them. The germline V gene has CDR1 SQVTM and CDR2 ANQGSEA. In DNA, the CDR3 is TGCAGCGGCCTCGAGGGGGAGGGCGGGGAGCTGTTTTTT. Its protein product is CSGLEGEGGELFF.

The V call is TRBV5-1, the J call TRBJ1-3, with D possibly matching TRBD1 (6 bases). The CDR3 covers 14 residues. V was trimmed by 5 bases and J by 3 bases, leaving 12 bases between them. CDR1 is SGHRS and CDR2 is YFSETQ in the germline V gene. The CDR3 sequence is CASRFPGDGNTIYF. DNA of the CDR3: TGCGCCAGCAGGTTTCCAGGGGATGGAAACACCATATATTTT.

The genes are TRBV6-5 and TRBJ2-7, with TRBD2 as a possible D gene (5 bases). V was pared by 8 bases and J by 1 base, with 12 bases between. The germline V gene encodes CDR1 MNHEY and CDR2 SVGAGI. CDR3 length: 13 amino acids. The CDR3 DNA reads as TGTGCCAGCCGCGCGGGTCGATCCTACGAGCAGTACTTC. The encoded protein is CASRAGRSYEQYF.

The chain joins TRBV19 to TRBJ2-4, with 10 bases identical to TRBD1. V trimming: 6 bases; J trimming: 4 bases; junction bases outside the gene matches: 6. The germline gives CDR1 LNHDA, CDR2 SQIVND (reference sequence). The CDR3 is 15 residues long. CDR3 bases: TGTGCCAGTAGGGGGGGGACAGGGGCGAAAAACATTCAGTACTTC. Translation: CASRGGTGAKNIQYF. The full variable domain, in which reference TRBV19 and TRBJ2-4 provide the parts outside the CDR3, is DGGITQSPKYLFRKEGQNVTLSCEQNLNHDAMYWYRQDPGQGLRLIYYSQIVNDFQKGDIAEGYSVSREKKESFPLTVTSAQKNPTAFYLCASRGGTGAKNIQYFGAGTRLSVL.

The rearrangement uses TRBV27 and TRBJ1-6; 10 bases line up with TRBD1. The germline CDR1 and CDR2 sequences are MNHEY and SMNVEV (reference sequence). V was clipped by 4 bases and J by 6 bases; unmatched bases: 18. The CDR3 contains 20 residues. The CDR3 spells CASSSNLGTGALAGNSPLHF. Written as DNA, the CDR3 is TGTGCCAGCAGTTCTAATCTCGGGACAGGGGCCCTCGCGGGTAATTCACCCCTCCACTTT.

About this clone itself: Relative to the germline gene, one junction end is altered; a read error may explain this. V is TRBV7-2 and J is TRBJ2-1; TRBD2 might be the D (6 bases). Germline CDR1 is SGHTA and CDR2 is FQGNSA. The CDR3 length is 14 residues. CDR3 in amino acids: CASSPGLDYNGQFF. The CDR3 DNA follows: TGTGCCAGCAGCCCCGGACTGGACTACAATGGGCAGTTCTTC.

In nucleotides, the CDR3 is TGTGCCAGCAGCTTAAGACAGAACACCTTAAATGAGCAGTTCTTC. It encodes CASSLRQNTLNEQFF. The V and J genes are TRBV7-3 and TRBJ2-1; D possibly corresponds to TRBD1 (5 bases). Trimming removed 1 base from V and 7 bases from J, with 14 bases in between. In germline, CDR1 is SGHTA, CDR2 FQGTGA. This CDR3 region has 15 residues.

The chain carries TRBV5-1 and TRBJ2-2; 9 bases are a match to TRBD1. J gave up 1 base and V 0 bases, and 1 base lay outside the gene matches. There are 16 residues in the CDR3. Germline V gene lookup returns CDR1 SGHRS and CDR2 YFSETQ. The CDR3 reads CASSLAGQGNTGELFF. CDR3 in DNA: TGCGCCAGCAGCTTGGCGGGACAGGGGAACACCGGGGAGCTGTTTTTT.

The rearrangement joins TRBV30 to TRBJ1-2, with D possibly being TRBD1 (5 bases). Trimming left V 1 base short and J 7 bases short, with 10 bases between. The germline V gene encodes CDR1 GTSNPN and CDR2 SVGIG (reference sequence). The length of the CDR3 is 12 residues. The CDR3 bases are TGTGCCTGGAGTGGTCAGGGCGGTGGCTACACCTTC. This codes for CAWSGQGGGYTF.